This TCR beta chain was found in a study of blood T cell repertoires in COVID-19. Study-wide background: Material from acute and convalescent COVID-19 was sourced from the United States, Italy and Spain. Sources were T cells, B-cell-depleted T cells, or PBMCs; the material itself was cDNA or gDNA.

Clones were read by immunoSEQ multiplex PCR, and TCRdb kept only the in-frame ones, dropping some. The sample has 450,000 or so clones, about 91% seen once; the top ten hold 0.8% to 0.9%. Enrollment of patients from Seattle took place during active infection, with longitudinal follow-up. This CDR3 is built from 14 residues. V was pared by 1 base and J by 5 bases, with 5 bases of the junction left unmatched. Germline CDR1 and CDR2: LGHDT and YNNKEL (reference sequence). Sequences were obtained from peripheral blood. The receptor was isolated from a man aged 18 to 35 with COVID-19, enrolled during active disease. The J gene is TRBJ2-7, the V gene TRBV3-1 (or the pseudogene TRBV3-2), with TRBD2 matching 7 bases. Here the CDR3 reads CASSQGTSRHEQYF. DNA for the CDR3: TGTGCCAGCAGCCAAGGGACTAGTCGACACGAGCAGTACTTC.